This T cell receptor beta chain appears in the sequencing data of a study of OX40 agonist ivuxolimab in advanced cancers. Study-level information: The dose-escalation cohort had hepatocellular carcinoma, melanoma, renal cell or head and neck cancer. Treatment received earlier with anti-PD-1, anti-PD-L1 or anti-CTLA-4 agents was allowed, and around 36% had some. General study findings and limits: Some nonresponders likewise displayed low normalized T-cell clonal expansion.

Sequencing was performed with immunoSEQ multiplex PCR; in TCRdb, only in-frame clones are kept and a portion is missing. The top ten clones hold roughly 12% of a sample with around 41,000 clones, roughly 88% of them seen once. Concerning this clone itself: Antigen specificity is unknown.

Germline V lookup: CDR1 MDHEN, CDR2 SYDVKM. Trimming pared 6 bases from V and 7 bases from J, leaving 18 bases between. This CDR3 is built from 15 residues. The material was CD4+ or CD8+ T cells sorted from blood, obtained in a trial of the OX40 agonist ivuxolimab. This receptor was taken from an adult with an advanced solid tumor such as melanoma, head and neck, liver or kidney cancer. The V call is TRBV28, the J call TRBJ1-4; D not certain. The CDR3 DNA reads TGTGCCAGCAGACCCTCCGGATGGGGAATTGAAAAACTGTTTTTT. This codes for CASRPSGWGIEKLFF.